This T cell receptor (beta chain) originates from a study of T cells in Graves' hyperthyroidism and ophthalmopathy. Study background: It was at initial diagnosis, before any treatment, that peripheral blood was collected.

Ophthalmopathy cases met thresholds of Clinical Activity Score at least 3, NOSPECS grade at least 4 and duration under 3 months. Exclusion criteria comprised uncontrolled infection, other autoimmune disease, pregnancy or lactation. Template material for amplifying TCR beta CDR3 regions consisted of RNA transcripts. The TCR CDR3 was amplified in a first-round RT-PCR using the HTBI primer set. One entry per CDR3 protein, called by TCRdb with MiXCR from the multiplex PCR reads. Found here are hundreds of thousands of distinct CDR3 sequences, roughly 14% of them singletons; the top ten hold over 10%. Germline V CDR1 and CDR2: MNHNS, SASEGT. The CDR3 loop spans 15 amino acids. V lost 1 base, J lost 1 base, and 11 bases lay in between.

This chain connects TRBV6-1 to TRBJ2-7; no clear D gene. Specimen: blood. The sequence came from a man in his late teens or twenties with Graves' ophthalmopathy. As DNA, the CDR3 is TGTGCCAGCAGTGAAGAGGCTTTAGGATCCTACGAGCAGTACTTC. Its protein product is CASSEEALGSYEQYF.